The 24 T cell receptor beta chains listed next were all sequenced from one sample in a study of T cell repertoires in cytomegalovirus infection. No cognate antigen is known for these TCRs. TCRdb re-derived calls from the reads in MiXCR, one entry per CDR3 protein. The table includes some 700,000 distinct CDR3 sequences, 30% to 35% detected once. The sequences come from cultured PBMCs, collected from culture after CMV antigen stimulation. These receptors all stem from a human donor in good health (CMV status not recorded). Some clones in this sample may be carry-over from other donors' samples.

A few counts support this clonotype. An end of the junction does not agree with germline; a read error may underlie this. The chain links TRBV6-1 to TRBJ2-7; 11 bases map to TRBD2. Germline lookup yields CDR1 MNHNS and CDR2 SASEGT. The CDR3 is 15 residues long. The CDR3 coding sequence is TGTGCCAGCAGTTATAGCGGGGGGGCTTCCTCCGAGCAGTACTTC. Its protein is CASSYSGGASSEQYF.

The chain has TRBV11-2 and TRBJ1-2, with 9 bases that match TRBD1. Germline V gene sequence: CDR1 SGHAT, CDR2 FQNNGV. This CDR3 has 19 residues. With V trimmed by 2 bases and J by 1 base, 14 bases remained unmatched. This CDR3 reads CASSLTTSTGGLHNYGYTF. The CDR3 DNA reads as TGTGCCAGCAGCTTAACAACTAGCACAGGGGGCCTCCATAACTATGGCTACACCTTC.

This clonotype came up a few times. At one boundary the junction diverges from the germline segment, which might be a read error. The chain employs TRBV6-1 and TRBJ2-7, with 7 bases lining up with TRBD2. The CDR3 is 12 amino acids. Germline V gives CDR1 MNHNS, CDR2 SASEGT. Written as DNA, the CDR3 is TGTGCCAGCAATGAAGCGGGATACGAGCAGTACTTC. The encoded protein is CASNEAGYEQYF.

This clonotype was recorded a few times. The chain recombines TRBV6-1 with TRBJ1-1, with unresolved D. Germline loops: CDR1 MNHNS, CDR2 SASEGT. V was clipped by 2 bases and J by 0 bases, with 10 bases between them. The CDR3 is 15 amino acids. CDR3 residues: CASSEWSTLNTEAFF. For the CDR3, the DNA is TGTGCCAGCAGTGAATGGAGCACTCTGAACACTGAAGCTTTCTTT.

The chain carries TRBV12-5 and TRBJ1-2; D call uncertain. The CDR3 contains 15 residues. Germline lookup yields CDR1 LGHNT and CDR2 FRNRAP. V was trimmed by 5 bases and J by 2 bases, leaving 15 bases between them. The CDR3 spells CASGPIPDRNYGYTF. In DNA, the CDR3 is TGTGCTAGTGGTCCAATCCCCGACCGCAACTATGGCTACACCTTC. The whole variable domain, remainder taken from reference TRBV12-5 and TRBJ1-2, is DARVTQTPRHKVTEMGQEVTMRCQPILGHNTVFWYRQTMMQGLELLAYFRNRAPLDDSGMPKDRFSAEMPDATLATLKIQPSEPRDSAVYFCASGPIPDRNYGYTFGSGTRLTVV.

The sample holds a few counts of this clonotype. The V and J genes are TRBV7-2 and TRBJ2-1; TRBD1 or TRBD2 may be the D gene (6 bases each). The CDR3 contains 14 residues. Germline V gives CDR1 SGHTA, CDR2 FQGNSA. Deletions cut 5 bases from V and 9 bases from J, with 17 bases between. The CDR3 sequence: CASSLGGSRGEQFF. The DNA for the CDR3 is TGTGCCAGCAGCCTAGGGGGGTCTCGGGGTGAGCAGTTCTTC.

This clonotype has a handful of counts. The genes are TRBV7-2 and TRBJ2-7; TRBD1 or TRBD2 may be the D gene (5 bases each). The V gene's germline CDR1 is SGHTA and CDR2 FQGNSA. The ends were cut back, 3 bases at V and 2 bases at J, with 17 bases in the middle. This CDR3 comprises 16 residues. CDR3 nucleotides: TGTGCCAGCAGCTTGGGCGGTCCGGGGCTCGCCTACGAGCAGTACTTC. Translating gives CASSLGGPGLAYEQYF.

Note on this clonotype: It may be a read error: a sequence one base away is much more abundant. The rearrangement uses TRBV7-2 and TRBJ2-1; tentatively, D is TRBD1 (6 bases). The CDR3 contains 14 residues. CDR1 and CDR2 (germline): SGHTA, FQGNSA. CDR3 in DNA: TGTGGCAGCAGCACCCGGGACATATACAATGAGCAGTTCTTC. Its translation is CGSSTRDIYNEQFF.

The chain carries TRBV5-4 and TRBJ1-1, with D hard to call. The CDR3 sequence is 14 residues long. The V gene lost 4 bases and the J gene lost 4 bases, with 14 bases spanning the gap. Germline CDR1 reads SGHNT; CDR2 reads YYREEE (reference sequence). The CDR3 sequence is CASSQNRVSTEAFF. Written as DNA, the CDR3 is TGTGCCAGCAGCCAAAATAGGGTGAGCACTGAAGCTTTCTTT. The full variable domain, rest sourced from reference TRBV5-4 and TRBJ1-1, is ETGVTQSPTHLIKTRGQQVTLRCSSQSGHNTVSWYQQALGQGPQFIFQYYREEENGRGNFPPRFSGLQFPNYSSELNVNALELDDSALYLCASSQNRVSTEAFFGQGTRLTVV.

This clonotype was seen repeatedly, ten times or more. The chain joins TRBV7-2 to TRBJ2-3; D gene unclear. Germline CDR1 reads SGHTA; CDR2 reads FQGNSA. Trimming took off 0 bases at V and 4 bases at J, with 5 bases between the two ends. This CDR3 comprises 13 residues. The CDR3 region is CASSLAFADTQYF. Written as DNA, the CDR3 is TGTGCCAGCAGCTTAGCTTTTGCAGATACGCAGTATTTT.

This sequence joins TRBV20-1 and TRBJ2-3; 12 nucleotides line up with TRBD2. Germline V gene sequence: CDR1 DFQATT, CDR2 SNEGSKA (reference sequence). This CDR3 comprises 14 residues. The V gene end was trimmed by 7 bases and the J gene end by 7 bases; junction bases not matched to a gene: 9. The CDR3 sequence: CSGGVTSGGYTQYF. The CDR3 DNA reads TGCAGTGGGGGGGTGACTAGCGGGGGTTATACGCAGTATTTT.

This clonotype was seen a single time. The chain has TRBV20-1 and TRBJ2-3; TRBD2 is a possible D gene (6 bases). The germline V and J ends were trimmed by 3 bases and 0 bases, with 10 bases remaining between them. The CDR3 consists of 14 residues. The V gene's germline CDR1 is DFQATT and CDR2 SNEGSKA (reference sequence). In nucleotides, the CDR3 is TGCAGTGCTAGCTTTGCGGGGAGCACAGATACGCAGTATTTT. It translates to CSASFAGSTDTQYF.

V usage is TRBV19 and J usage is TRBJ1-5; tentatively, D is TRBD1 (6 bases). Germline V gene data show CDR1 as LNHDA and CDR2 as SQIVND (reference sequence). Trimming cost V 6 bases and J 3 bases, with 15 bases left between them. This CDR3 comprises 15 residues. In nucleotides, the CDR3 is TGTGCCAGTAGCCCTACAGGGATGTCCAATCAGCCCCAGCATTTT. It is translated as CASSPTGMSNQPQHF.

The gene calls are TRBV20-1 and TRBJ2-3, with unresolved D. This CDR3 is 12 amino acids long. Germline loops: CDR1 DFQATT, CDR2 SNEGSKA (reference sequence). The germline V and J ends were trimmed by 7 bases and 6 bases, with 14 bases remaining between them. CDR3 sequence: CSGPFGRDTQYF. CDR3 nucleotides: TGCAGTGGCCCCTTCGGTCGGGATACGCAGTATTTT.

The chain is built from TRBV6-1 and TRBJ1-2, with D maybe TRBD1 (5 bases). CDR1 is MNHNS and CDR2 is SASEGT in the germline V gene. The CDR3 extends over 13 amino acids. Trimming left V 11 bases short and J 0 bases short, with 13 bases between. The CDR3 spells CAYQDRSNYGYTF. DNA of the CDR3: TGTGCCTACCAAGACAGATCTAACTATGGCTACACCTTC.

This clonotype has more than one count but fewer than ten. The chain combines TRBV7-2 with TRBJ2-5; TRBD2 is a possible D gene (5 bases). Germline CDR1 SGHTA, CDR2 FQGNSA. Deletions cut 5 bases from V and 4 bases from J, with 14 bases between. The CDR3 consists of 14 residues. In DNA, the CDR3 is TGTGCCAGCAGCCCCAAAGCGGTCCCAGAGACCCAGTACTTC. It specifies CASSPKAVPETQYF.

The chain joins TRBV19 to TRBJ2-5; 9 bases fit TRBD2. Germline values: CDR1 LNHDA, CDR2 SQIVND (reference sequence). There are 15 residues in the CDR3. V shed 6 bases and J 4 bases; nucleotides not matched to a gene: 9. Written as DNA, the CDR3 is TGTGCCAGTAGATCGTTAGCGGGGGCCACAGAGACCCAGTACTTC. The encoded protein is CASRSLAGATETQYF. The full variable domain, in which reference TRBV19 and TRBJ2-5 provide the parts outside the CDR3, is DGGITQSPKYLFRKEGQNVTLSCEQNLNHDAMYWYRQDPGQGLRLIYYSQIVNDFQKGDIAEGYSVSREKKESFPLTVTSAQKNPTAFYLCASRSLAGATETQYFGPGTRLLVL.

This chain uses TRBV24-1 with TRBJ2-1; D unresolved. Germline-derived CDR1 and CDR2 are KGHDR and SFDVKD. This CDR3 is built from 16 residues. Trimming removed 2 bases at V and 0 bases at J, with 10 bases between. Here the CDR3 reads CATSDWEQSSYNEQFF. CDR3 coding DNA: TGTGCCACCAGTGATTGGGAACAAAGCTCCTACAATGAGCAGTTCTTC.

This clonotype was counted many times. The chain recombines TRBV7-2 with TRBJ2-7, with 11 bases identical to TRBD2. V lost 5 bases and J lost 3; bases outside the gene matches: 6. The CDR3 is 15 residues long. Germline V gives CDR1 SGHTA, CDR2 FQGNSA. CDR3 residues: CASSPRLAGNYEQYF. The CDR3 DNA follows: TGTGCCAGCAGCCCAAGACTAGCGGGGAACTACGAGCAGTACTTC. Full variable domain (missing parts from reference TRBV7-2 and TRBJ2-7): GAGVSQSPSNKVTEKGKDVELRCDPISGHTALYWYRQSLGQGLEFLIYFQGNSAPDKSGLPSDRFSAERTGGSVSTLTIQRTQQEDSAVYLCASSPRLAGNYEQYFGPGTRLTVT.

This clonotype was detected many times. The chain has TRBV7-2 and TRBJ1-6; TRBD1 matches 9 bases. Germline CDR1 SGHTA, CDR2 FQGNSA. CDR3 length: 14 amino acids. After removal of 7 bases from V and 9 bases from J, the junction contained 7 bases not matched to a gene. The CDR3 nucleotides are TGTGCCAGCAACACAGGGACAGGGAGTTCACCCCTCCACTTT. This translates into CASNTGTGSSPLHF.

The V and J genes are TRBV7-2 and TRBJ2-5, with a weak D call TRBD2 (6 bases). V gave up 4 bases and J gave up 4 bases, with 13 bases separating them. There are 14 residues in the CDR3. The germline CDR1 and CDR2 sequences are SGHTA and FQGNSA. CDR3 residues: CASSSSGLRETQYF. The CDR3 region has the DNA TGTGCCAGCAGCTCTTCAGGACTACGAGAGACCCAGTACTTC.

The rearrangement joins TRBV19 to TRBJ1-1, with D unclear. Germline V gene data show CDR1 as LNHDA and CDR2 as SQIVND (reference sequence). Trimming shortened V by 4 bases and J by 0 bases, and 9 bases separated the two germline ends. The length of the CDR3 is 14 residues. CDR3 amino acids: CASSTSSLNTEAFF. The CDR3, as DNA: TGTGCCAGTAGTACCTCCTCGTTGAACACTGAAGCTTTCTTT.

J is TRBJ1-6 and V is TRBV4-2; 8 bases line up with TRBD1. The CDR3 extends over 16 amino acids. From germline, CDR1 is LGHNA and CDR2 YNFKEQ. V was clipped by 3 bases and J by 5 bases; unmatched bases: 6. The CDR3 sequence is CASSQVDRANNSPLHF. CDR3 DNA: TGTGCCAGCAGCCAGGTGGACAGGGCGAATAATTCACCCCTCCACTTT.

V is TRBV7-8 and J is TRBJ1-4; TRBD1 is a possible D gene (6 bases). The CDR3 contains 15 residues. Trimming took off 5 bases at V and 3 bases at J, with 13 bases between the two ends. Germline CDR1 reads SGHVS; CDR2 reads FQNEAQ. The CDR3 here is CASSPWGAANEKLFF. As DNA, the CDR3 is TGTGCCAGCAGCCCCTGGGGGGCAGCTAATGAAAAACTGTTTTTT. The entire variable domain, with the rest obtained from reference TRBV7-8 and TRBJ1-4, is as follows: GAGVSQSPRYKVAKRGQDVALRCDPISGHVSLFWYQQALGQGPEFLTYFQNEAQLDKSGLPSDRFFAERPEGSVSTLKIQRTQQEDSAVYLCASSPWGAANEKLFFGSGTQLSVL.